This T cell receptor beta chain was documented in a study of cytomegalovirus exposure and HLA in healthy donors. Measured with immunoSEQ multiplex PCR; TCRdb has only the in-frame clones, and not every one. The sample lists 95,000 to 120,000 clones, approximately 85% seen once, with about 2.9% in the top ten. Overall study findings and caveats: That first-cohort TCR clusters tended to co-occur in the 120 or so validation repertoires was found in a later analysis.

Germline V gene data show CDR1 as SGHDT and CDR2 as YYEEEE. J was trimmed by 3 bases and V by 3 bases; bases with no gene match: 11. The CDR3 extends over 16 amino acids. For this clone: Its antigen is undetermined.

This sequence was found in a woman between 18 and 30 years old in good health and CMV-seronegative. Material: PBMCs. The chain carries TRBV5-6 and TRBJ2-7, with TRBD1 identical over 8 bases. The CDR3 loop reads CASSSSGRGLLYEQYF. CDR3 in DNA: TGTGCCAGCAGCTCCTCCGGCAGGGGGCTACTCTACGAGCAGTACTTC.